This T cell receptor beta chain stems from a study of patients and donors after allogeneic stem cell transplantation. One entry per CDR3 protein, called by TCRdb with MiXCR from the RT-PCR reads. The sample records about a million distinct CDR3 sequences, roughly 18% being singletons. In this sample, this clonotype turned up many times. The CDR3 sequence is 15 residues long. V lost 0 bases, J lost 4 bases, and 11 bases lay in between. Germline V gene sequence: CDR1 SGHRS, CDR2 YFSETQ. This sequence joins TRBV5-1 and TRBJ2-1, with a possible D match to TRBD2 (5 bases). Sample: blood, either unsorted or a sorted T cell fraction (not recorded which). The TCR sequence derives from a human donor who was either an allogeneic HSCT recipient or a stem cell or donor lymphocyte infusion donor (not recorded which). It is not recorded whose cells these are; they may come from a transplant donor. The CDR3 is CASSLGYGGYNEQFF. DNA of the CDR3: TGCGCCAGCAGCTTGGGGTATGGAGGTTACAATGAGCAGTTCTTC.